The rows below give T cell receptor beta chains drawn from one sample of a study of cytomegalovirus exposure and HLA in healthy donors. Libraries were prepared by immunoSEQ multiplex PCR; TCRdb keeps only in-frame clonotypes and omits some of them. Of some 110,000 clones in the sample, more than 9.5% were seen once. Sequencing used PBMCs. These receptors all come from a man between 35 and 55 years old in good health and CMV-seropositive. CDR3s include the opening cysteine and the closing phenylalanine or tryptophan. The order of the fields is clone size, J gene, D gene, V gene, CDR3 protein, CDR3 DNA. A D gene is named only where the DNA matches it firmly. Size values are once, few and many counts, or a class for expanded clones, and some rows have none.

NA TRBJ1-1 NA TRBV6-5 CASSPSAGWPTEAFF TGTGCCAGCAGCCCGTCGGCGGGATGGCCCACTGAAGCTTTCTTT
NA TRBJ1-2 NA TRBV21-1 CASRKGWFLVYTF TGTGCCAGCAGGAAAGGGTGGTTTTTAGTCTACACCTTC
few TRBJ2-2 NA TRBV7-9 CASSLATSFGELFF TGTGCCAGCAGCCTGGCTACTAGCTTCGGGGAGCTGTTTTTT
NA TRBJ1-5 TRBD1 TRBV19 CASSIQGQGFDQPQHF TGTGCCAGTAGTATCCAGGGACAGGGGTTCGATCAGCCCCAGCATTTT
few TRBJ2-7 TRBD2 TRBV5-1 CASREGLAGYEQYF TGCGCCAGCAGGGAAGGACTAGCGGGATACGAGCAGTACTTC
NA TRBJ2-1 TRBD2 TRBV7-9 CASSKRGAGGGNEQFF TGTGCCAGCAGCAAGAGGGGTGCGGGGGGGGGCAATGAGCAGTTCTTC
NA TRBJ2-7 NA TRBV6-1 CAGGQGGTGGYEQYF TGTGCCGGGGGACAGGGCGGAACGGGAGGGTACGAGCAGTACTTC
NA TRBJ2-3 TRBD1 TRBV6-1 CASSEAIDRVGFYTQYF TGTGCCAGCAGTGAAGCGATCGACAGGGTGGGGTTTTATACGCAGTATTTT
NA TRBJ2-5 NA TRBV5-1 CASSSSEETQYF TGCGCCAGCAGCTCTAGCGAAGAGACCCAGTACTTC
few TRBJ1-5 NA TRBV2 CASNGAGGSSQPQHF TGTGCCAGCAACGGGGCCGGGGGAAGCAGTCAGCCCCAGCATTTT
NA TRBJ2-1 TRBD2 TRBV27 CASSFSLAGFYNEQFF TGTGCCAGCAGTTTCTCCCTAGCGGGCTTCTACAATGAGCAGTTCTTC
few TRBJ2-3 NA TRBV19 CASSTKRTSNTQYF TGTGCCAGTAGTACCAAGCGGACGAGTAATACGCAGTATTTT
NA TRBJ2-5 NA TRBV19 CASSIVPGLETQYF TGTGCCAGTAGTATAGTACCAGGCCTGGAGACCCAGTACTTC
few TRBJ2-7 TRBD1 TRBV27 CASFRQGMREQYF TGTGCCAGCTTCAGACAGGGGATGAGGGAGCAGTACTTC
few TRBJ1-5 NA TRBV27 CASSYDRSGPQHF TGTGCCAGCAGTTACGACCGCTCGGGGCCCCAGCATTTT
NA TRBJ2-1 NA TRBV9 CASSASTGNSYNEQFF TGTGCCAGCAGCGCAAGTACAGGGAACTCCTACAATGAGCAGTTCTTC
NA TRBJ1-3 NA TRBV10-3 CAISEDGGGRGVGNTIYF TGTGCCATCAGTGAAGATGGAGGGGGGAGGGGAGTTGGAAACACCATATATTTT
NA TRBJ2-1 TRBD2 TRBV6-5 CASRVSGRNEQFF TGTGCCAGCAGGGTGAGCGGGAGGAACGAGCAGTTCTTC
few TRBJ2-7 NA TRBV5-6 CASSPGGRDREQYF TGTGCCAGCAGCCCCGGGGGGCGGGACCGGGAGCAGTACTTC
NA TRBJ2-7 TRBD2 TRBV7-8 CASSVQLAGVGYEQYF TGTGCCAGCAGCGTCCAACTAGCGGGAGTTGGGTACGAGCAGTACTTC
NA TRBJ1-1 TRBD1 TRBV7-9 CASSVTGATEAFF TGTGCCAGCAGCGTGACAGGGGCCACTGAAGCTTTCTTT
NA TRBJ2-5 NA TRBV4-1 CASKPPGQETQYF TGCGCCAGCAAACCTCCGGGGCAAGAGACCCAGTACTTC
few TRBJ2-5 TRBD2 TRBV6-5 CASSSRLAGVGETQYF TGTGCCAGCAGTTCAAGACTAGCGGGAGTGGGGGAGACCCAGTACTTC
large TRBJ1-1 NA TRBV27 CASSPSFGVTEAFF TGTGCCAGCAGTCCTTCATTCGGGGTTACTGAAGCTTTCTTT
few TRBJ2-5 TRBD1 TRBV5-1 CASSLGTGGQTQYF TGCGCCAGCAGCTTGGGTACAGGGGGACAGACCCAGTACTTC
NA TRBJ2-7 NA TRBV7-2 CASSQGTEGEQYF TGTGCCAGCAGCCAAGGGACTGAGGGCGAGCAGTACTTC
NA TRBJ1-6 NA TRBV5-1 CASSPESHYNSPLHF TGCGCCAGCAGCCCGGAGAGCCACTATAATTCACCCCTCCACTTT
few TRBJ2-1 TRBD1 TRBV6-6 CASRFRDRGRGEQFF TGTGCCAGCAGATTCCGGGACAGGGGGCGCGGTGAGCAGTTCTTC